Shown below are 27 T cell receptor beta chains from a single sample sequenced in a study of CD8 T cells in ankylosing spondylitis. TCRdb re-called the 5' RACE reads with MiXCR, one entry per CDR3 protein. The sample has over 200,000 distinct CDR3 sequences, over 9.5% seen once. Material: blood, either unsorted or a sorted T cell fraction (not recorded which). The receptors were sampled from a male donor with ankylosing spondylitis or in good health (not recorded which).

There are many counts of this clonotype. This chain uses TRBV12-3 or TRBV12-4 with TRBJ2-2; perhaps TRBD2 as D (6 bases). V lost 3 bases and J lost 6, with 14 bases in between. CDR3 length equals 15 residues. CDR3 sequence: CASSFFAGTAGELFF. CDR3 bases: TGTGCCAGCAGTTTCTTCGCGGGGACGGCCGGGGAGCTGTTTTTT.

This clonotype was observed at least ten times. The V call is TRBV18, the J call TRBJ2-7; no reliable D call. Trimming took 3 bases from V and 2 from J, leaving 11 bases between them. The V gene's germline CDR1 is KGHSH and CDR2 LQKENI. The CDR3 is made up of 14 amino acids. CDR3 nucleotide sequence: TGTGCCAGCTCACCCCTTGACAACACCTACGAGCAGTACTTC. Its protein product is CASSPLDNTYEQYF.

Many counts were recorded for this clonotype. The genes are TRBV20-1 and TRBJ2-5; 10 positions match TRBD2. V lost 0 bases and J lost 4; bases outside the gene matches: 14. Germline CDR1 DFQATT, CDR2 SNEGSKA (reference sequence). The CDR3 is 18 residues long. CDR3 loop: CSARDFGRSGGAAETQYF. The CDR3 DNA sequence: TGCAGTGCTAGAGACTTTGGTAGGAGCGGGGGGGCCGCAGAGACCCAGTACTTC.

This clonotype came up many times. The chain has TRBV11-2 and TRBJ1-1; 7 bases are shared with TRBD1. Germline CDR1 is SGHAT and CDR2 is FQNNGV. J lost 2 bases, V lost 4 bases, and 16 bases had no gene match. This CDR3 has 18 amino acids. For the CDR3, the DNA is TGTGCCAGCAGCTCCCCGCCGGATGGGGGACAGTTCAACACTGAAGCTTTCTTT. Protein product: CASSSPPDGGQFNTEAFF.

In this sample, this clonotype turned up a few times. Here the CDR3 reads CASSPGGKDTYEQYF. Here the CDR3 DNA reads TGTGCCAGCAGCCCTGGGGGTAAAGATACCTACGAGCAGTACTTC. The chain couples TRBV9 to TRBJ2-7; D might be TRBD1 or TRBD2, each matching 5 bases. CDR3 length equals 15 residues. CDR1 and CDR2 (germline): SGDLS, YYNGEE. The V end lost 4 bases, the J end lost 2 bases, and 16 bases lay between the germline ends.

This chain connects TRBV5-8 to TRBJ2-7, with 7 positions matching TRBD1. J gave up 6 bases and V 4 bases, and 10 bases lay outside the gene matches. This CDR3 region has 14 residues. In germline, CDR1 is SGHTS, CDR2 YDEGEE. CDR3 residues: CASSINRQGREQYF. The CDR3 coding sequence is TGTGCCAGCAGCATAAACAGACAGGGTCGCGAGCAGTACTTC. Full variable domain (remainder filled in from reference TRBV5-8 and TRBJ2-7): EAGVTQSPTHLIKTRGQQATLRCSPISGHTSVYWYQQALGLGLQFLLWYDEGEERNRGNFPPRFSGRQFPNYSSELNVNALELEDSALYLCASSINRQGREQYFGPGTRLTVT.

This clonotype was detected ten times or more. The rearrangement links TRBV6-1 to TRBJ2-3; a possible D gene is TRBD2 (6 bases). V dropped 7 bases and J dropped 1 base, with 12 bases sitting between them. CDR1 is MNHNS and CDR2 is SASEGT in the germline V gene. This CDR3 region has 14 residues. CDR3 residues: CASIGSGGTDTQYF. CDR3 sequence (DNA): TGTGCCAGCATTGGTTCGGGGGGCACAGATACGCAGTATTTT.

This clonotype was recorded a few times. CDR3 amino acids: CASSVGGNSPLHF. The CDR3 DNA follows: TGTGCCAGCAGCGTTGGAGGAAATTCACCCCTCCACTTT. The rearrangement joins TRBV12-3 or TRBV12-4 to TRBJ1-6; no clear D gene. Trimming cost V 6 bases and J 7 bases, with 10 bases left between them. The CDR3 extends over 13 amino acids.

The rearrangement joins TRBV12-3 or TRBV12-4 to TRBJ1-6; 7 bases match TRBD1. Germline trimming cut 6 bases from V and 4 bases from J; bases unmatched to any gene: 6. The CDR3 is 15 amino acids. The CDR3 loop is CASSHSGQYNSPLHF. The CDR3 nucleotides are TGTGCCAGCAGCCATTCGGGACAGTATAATTCACCCCTCCACTTT.

This clonotype appeared a few times. This chain joins TRBV28 and TRBJ1-1, with D tentatively TRBD1 (6 bases). The CDR3 length is 16 residues. Trimming removed 6 bases from V and 1 base from J, with 18 bases in between. Per the germline V gene, CDR1 is MDHEN and CDR2 is SYDVKM. The chain's CDR3 is CASRVTRLTGNTEAFF. The CDR3 nucleotides are TGTGCCAGCAGAGTGACGCGATTGACAGGGAACACTGAAGCTTTCTTT. Drawing the rest from reference TRBV28 and TRBJ1-1, the complete variable domain is DVKVTQSSRYLVKRTGEKVFLECVQDMDHENMFWYRQDPGLGLRLIYFSYDVKMKEKGDIPEGYSVSREKKERFSLILESASTNQTSMYLCASRVTRLTGNTEAFFGQGTRLTVV.

This clonotype was detected many times. The rearrangement links TRBV12-3 or TRBV12-4 to TRBJ2-3, with 8 bases aligning to TRBD2. This CDR3 is 15 amino acids long. V lost 5 bases and J lost 6; bases outside the gene matches: 10. Here the CDR3 reads CASSPGGGRRDTQYF. In DNA form, the CDR3 reads TGTGCCAGCAGTCCCGGGGGGGGGCGAAGGGATACGCAGTATTTT.

This clonotype was detected once. A read error is possible here, since a much larger clone lies one base away. The DNA of the CDR3 is TGTGCCAGCAGCGTACAGGGATCTGGAAACACCATATATTTT. Protein sequence: CASSVQGSGNTIYF. The V call is TRBV9, the J call TRBJ1-3, with a tentative D call TRBD1 (5 bases). The CDR3 has 14 amino acids. The germline V and J ends were trimmed by 1 base and 1 base, with 6 bases remaining between them. Germline values: CDR1 SGDLS, CDR2 YYNGEE.

This clonotype was counted ten times or more. In nucleotides, the CDR3 is TGCAGCGTTGGGGACAGGGCAGGCGAGCAGTACTTC. This encodes CSVGDRAGEQYF. This chain joins TRBV29-1 and TRBJ2-7, with 9 nucleotides matching TRBD1. V lost 4 bases to trimming and J lost 6 bases; unmatched junction nucleotides: 4. The CDR3 has 12 amino acids. Looked up from germline, CDR1 is SQVTM and CDR2 is ANQGSEA.

This clonotype has a count of ten or more. The chain has TRBV6-5 and TRBJ2-7; D might be TRBD1 or TRBD2, each matching 5 bases. CDR1 MNHEY and CDR2 SVGAGI come from the germline V gene. The CDR3 runs to 13 residues. With 7 bases removed from V and 5 bases from J, the gap between germline ends came to 15 bases. The CDR3 bases are TGTGCCAGCACCGGGACGTCCCTGGACGAGCAGTACTTC. Protein: CASTGTSLDEQYF.

A remark on this clonotype: A read error may explain this, as a much larger clone is one base away. This chain uses TRBV29-1 with TRBJ2-1, with a possible D match to TRBD2 (6 bases). This CDR3 spans 15 amino acids. Germline V gene sequence: CDR1 SQVTM, CDR2 ANQGSEA. The CDR3 region is CSVGDAGRTYNEQSF. The DNA of the CDR3 is TGCAGCGTTGGAGATGCGGGGAGGACCTACAATGAGCAGTCCTTC.

This clonotype came up many times. The gene calls are TRBV6-1 and TRBJ2-7, with a weak D call TRBD1 (8 bases). Germline V CDR1 and CDR2: MNHNS, SASEGT. V lost 7 bases and J 2 bases, leaving 15 bases between the germline ends. The CDR3 is made up of 14 amino acids. CDR3 region: CASIWGGQAYEQYF. CDR3 nucleotides: TGTGCCAGCATCTGGGGGGGACAGGCCTACGAGCAGTACTTC.

This clonotype was counted many times. The chain has TRBV2 and TRBJ1-2, with D tentatively TRBD1 (6 bases). Germline-derived CDR1 and CDR2 are SNHLY and FYNNEI. The V gene lost 10 bases and the J gene lost 6 bases, with 21 bases spanning the gap. The length of the CDR3 is 14 residues. As DNA, the CDR3 is TGTGCCACCCAGCCGGGGGGCGCACGGAATGGCTACACCTTC. Amino acid sequence: CATQPGGARNGYTF. Using reference TRBV2 and TRBJ1-2 for the parts outside the CDR3, the full variable domain is EPEVTQTPSHQVTQMGQEVILRCVPISNHLYFYWYRQILGQKVEFLVSFYNNEISEKSEIFDDQFSVERPDGSNFTLKIRSTKLEDSAMYFCATQPGGARNGYTFGSGTRLTVV.

This clonotype was found many times. This chain uses TRBV20-1 with TRBJ1-1, with no clear D. The CDR3 is made up of 11 amino acids. Germline V gene lookup returns CDR1 DFQATT and CDR2 SNEGSKA (reference sequence). Trimming took 3 bases from V and 8 from J, leaving 10 bases between them. For the CDR3, the DNA is TGCAGTGCTAGCGAGCGCAACGAAGCTTTCTTT. Translated, it gives CSASERNEAFF.

This clonotype was detected many times. In DNA form, the CDR3 reads TGTGCCACTCGGTATTCCGGGGAGCTGTTTTTT. This encodes CATRYSGELFF. V gene TRBV2 combines with J gene TRBJ2-2; no firm D call. The length of the CDR3 is 11 residues. Trimming removed 10 bases from V and 6 bases from J, with 9 bases in between. CDR1 and CDR2 (germline): SNHLY, FYNNEI.

The chain uses TRBV3-1 and TRBJ2-1; 8 nucleotides align to TRBD2. Per germline, CDR1 LGHDT and CDR2 YNNKEL (reference sequence). With V trimmed by 5 bases and J by 4 bases, 10 bases remained unmatched. This CDR3 spans 16 amino acids. For the CDR3, the DNA is TGTGCCAGCAGCTTTATCACGGGGGGGACTTACAATGAGCAGTTCTTC. Its protein is CASSFITGGTYNEQFF.

This clonotype was detected many times. CDR3: CASSPSLIAYEQYF. The CDR3 nucleotides read TGTGCCAGCAGCCCTAGTCTGATCGCCTACGAGCAGTACTTC. This chain uses TRBV7-2 with TRBJ2-7; D call uncertain. Deletions cut 5 bases from V and 2 bases from J, with 13 bases between. The CDR3 totals 14 residues. Germline assignment: CDR1 SGHTA and CDR2 FQGNSA.

This clonotype was seen once. A read error is possible here, since a much larger clone lies one base away. The gene calls are TRBV5-1 and TRBJ1-4, with D possibly being TRBD1 (5 bases). The CDR3 sequence is 15 residues long. CDR1 and CDR2 from the germline V gene are SGHRS and YFSETQ. The DNA of the CDR3 is TGCGCCAGCAGCTTGGAAGGGACGGGGAATGAAAGACTGTTTTTT. This encodes CASSLEGTGNERLFF.

A single count supports this clonotype. This chain joins TRBV20-1 and TRBJ2-1; 8 bases match TRBD2. The CDR3 totals 16 residues. Germline lookup yields CDR1 DFQATT and CDR2 SNEGSKA (reference sequence). J lost 2 bases, V lost 0 bases, and 6 bases had no gene match. The CDR3 sequence: CSARDFGGATYNEQFF. CDR3 sequence (DNA): TGCAGTGCTAGAGATTTCGGGGGGGCCACCTACAATGAGCAGTTCTTC.

This clonotype was counted ten times or more. The chain recombines TRBV5-1 with TRBJ2-2, with 9 bases that match TRBD2. Germline-derived CDR1 and CDR2 are SGHRS and YFSETQ. This CDR3 comprises 16 residues. V gave up 0 bases and J gave up 3 bases; unmatched junction bases: 3. CDR3 sequence reads: CASSLAASGDTGELFF. The CDR3 DNA follows: TGCGCCAGCAGCTTGGCCGCTAGCGGGGACACCGGGGAGCTGTTTTTT.

This clonotype was observed many times. The CDR3 loop reads CAWRQEREYGYTF. CDR3 DNA sequence: TGTGCCTGGCGACAGGAACGGGAATATGGCTACACCTTC. This chain connects TRBV30 to TRBJ1-2; a possible D gene is TRBD1 (6 bases). The CDR3 runs to 13 residues. With 5 bases removed from V and 5 bases from J, the gap between germline ends came to 15 bases. Looked up from germline, CDR1 is GTSNPN and CDR2 is SVGIG (reference sequence).

The chain has TRBV7-2 and TRBJ2-3, with D unclear. From germline, CDR1 is SGHTA and CDR2 FQGNSA. This CDR3 spans 13 amino acids. Trimming stripped 10 bases from V and 2 bases from J, with 13 bases between. This CDR3 reads CATRKSPTDTQYF. The CDR3 DNA reads TGTGCCACAAGGAAGTCCCCCACAGATACGCAGTATTTT.

This clonotype has at least ten counts. This chain links TRBV4-2 with TRBJ1-5, with D perhaps TRBD1 (5 bases). Germline assignment: CDR1 LGHNA and CDR2 YNFKEQ. Trimming took off 0 bases at V and 5 bases at J, with 14 bases between the two ends. The CDR3 is 16 amino acids. Written as DNA, the CDR3 is TGTGCCAGCAGCCAAGATTCGGGGCAGCGGGATCAGCCCCAGCATTTT. Translating it yields CASSQDSGQRDQPQHF.